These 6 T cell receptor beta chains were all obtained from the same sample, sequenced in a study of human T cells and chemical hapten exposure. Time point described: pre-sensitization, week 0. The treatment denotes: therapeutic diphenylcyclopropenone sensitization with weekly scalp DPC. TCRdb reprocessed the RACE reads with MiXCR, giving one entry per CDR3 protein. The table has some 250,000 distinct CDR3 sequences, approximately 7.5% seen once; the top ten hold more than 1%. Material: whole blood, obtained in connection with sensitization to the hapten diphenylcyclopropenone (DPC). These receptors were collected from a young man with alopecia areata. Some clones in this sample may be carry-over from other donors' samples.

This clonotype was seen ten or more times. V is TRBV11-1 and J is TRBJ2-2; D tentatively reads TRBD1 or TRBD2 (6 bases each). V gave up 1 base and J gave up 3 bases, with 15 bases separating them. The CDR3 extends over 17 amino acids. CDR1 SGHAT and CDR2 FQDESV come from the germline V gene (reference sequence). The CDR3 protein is CASSLVWGAGYTGELFF. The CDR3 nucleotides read TGTGCCAGCAGCTTAGTGTGGGGGGCCGGCTACACCGGGGAGCTGTTTTTT.

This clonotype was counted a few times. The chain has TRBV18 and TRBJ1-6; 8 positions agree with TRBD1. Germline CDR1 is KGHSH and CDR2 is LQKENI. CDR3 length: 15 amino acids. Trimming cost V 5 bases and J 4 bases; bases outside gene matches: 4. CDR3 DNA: TGTGCCAGCTCAACGACAGGGGCATATAATTCACCCCTCCACTTT. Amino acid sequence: CASSTTGAYNSPLHF.

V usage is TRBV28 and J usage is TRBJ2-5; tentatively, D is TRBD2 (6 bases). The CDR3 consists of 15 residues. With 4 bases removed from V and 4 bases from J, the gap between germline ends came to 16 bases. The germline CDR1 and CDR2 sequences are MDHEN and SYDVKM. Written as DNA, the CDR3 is TGTGCCAGCAGTTATCAGACTAGTTTGAGAGAGACCCAGTACTTC. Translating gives CASSYQTSLRETQYF.

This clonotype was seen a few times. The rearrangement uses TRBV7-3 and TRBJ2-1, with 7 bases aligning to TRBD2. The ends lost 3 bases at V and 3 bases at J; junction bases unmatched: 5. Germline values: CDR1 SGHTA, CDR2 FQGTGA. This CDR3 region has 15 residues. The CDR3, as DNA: TGTGCCAGCAGCTTTGCAGCGGGGCTCTACAATGAGCAGTTCTTC. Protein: CASSFAAGLYNEQFF.

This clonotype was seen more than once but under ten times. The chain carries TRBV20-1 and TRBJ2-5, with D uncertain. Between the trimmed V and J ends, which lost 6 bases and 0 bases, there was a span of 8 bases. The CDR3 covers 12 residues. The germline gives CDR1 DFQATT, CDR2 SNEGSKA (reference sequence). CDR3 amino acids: CSALTYQETQYF. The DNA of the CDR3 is TGCAGTGCCCTGACGTACCAAGAGACCCAGTACTTC.

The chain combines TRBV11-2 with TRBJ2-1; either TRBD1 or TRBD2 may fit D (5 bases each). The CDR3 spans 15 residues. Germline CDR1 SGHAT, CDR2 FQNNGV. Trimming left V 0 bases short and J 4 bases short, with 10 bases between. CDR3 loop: CASSLEGTAYNEQFF. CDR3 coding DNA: TGTGCCAGCAGCTTAGAGGGGACCGCGTACAATGAGCAGTTCTTC.